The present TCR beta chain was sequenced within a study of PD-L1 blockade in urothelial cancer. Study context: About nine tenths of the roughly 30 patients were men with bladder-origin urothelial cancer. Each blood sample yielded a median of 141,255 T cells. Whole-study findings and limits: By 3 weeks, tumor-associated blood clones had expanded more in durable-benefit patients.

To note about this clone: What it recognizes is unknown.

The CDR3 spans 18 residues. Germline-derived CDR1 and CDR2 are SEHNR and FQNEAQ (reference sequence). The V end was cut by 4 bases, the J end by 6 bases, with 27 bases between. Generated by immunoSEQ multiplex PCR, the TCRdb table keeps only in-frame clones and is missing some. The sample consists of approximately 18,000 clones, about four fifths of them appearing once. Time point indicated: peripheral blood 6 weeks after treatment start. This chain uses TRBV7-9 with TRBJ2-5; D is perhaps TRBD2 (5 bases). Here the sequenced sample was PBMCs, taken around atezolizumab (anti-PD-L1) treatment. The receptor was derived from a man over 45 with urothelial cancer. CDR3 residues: CASSSTMGDLDGLKTQYF. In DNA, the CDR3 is TGTGCCAGCAGCTCTACTATGGGAGACTTGGACGGTCTAAAGACCCAGTACTTC. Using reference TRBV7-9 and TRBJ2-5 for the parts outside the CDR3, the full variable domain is DTGVSQNPRHKITKRGQNVTFRCDPISEHNRLYWYRQTLGQGPEFLTYFQNEAQLEKSRLLSDRFSAERPKGSFSTLEIQRTEQGDSAMYLCASSSTMGDLDGLKTQYFGPGTRLLVL.